Sequencing of this T cell receptor beta chain was carried out in a study of blood T cell repertoires in COVID-19 (dated by TCRdb to 2018 to 2020). Study-level background: Samples from collaborators originated in the United States, Italy and Spain and spanned both the acute and convalescent phases of COVID-19. The prospective study material was composed of cDNA or gDNA derived from T cells, B-cell-depleted T cells, or PBMCs. The dataset comprised deeply sampled blood TCRbeta repertoires from subjects exposed to, actively infected with, or recovered from COVID-19. The repertoires were released in a freely available public database meant as a resource for research on the immune response to SARS-CoV-2. The samples were drawn from two sources: the first 160 participants of the ongoing ImmuneRACE study, and approximately 1,300 subjects contributed by 6 global collaborators. Sample metadata almost always included a de-identified subject ID, COVID-19 status, age in years and sex. Where available, HLA class I and class II types were taken from metadata supplied by the sample provider and were not determined by assay-based typing.

About this clone: Its cognate antigen has yet to be identified. One base away there is no much larger clone; base qualities are not given.

What the authors observed across the whole study: How much clinical and demographic metadata was included differed by source and by participant, and the metadata was provided uncurated.

The germline V gene sets CDR1 to MNHEY and CDR2 to SVGAGI. The CDR3 has 12 amino acids, counting the end cysteine and phenylalanine. Solely the CDR3 DNA is kept, with 36 bases framed from the first base. V is shortened by 6 bases, J by 2 bases, and the region joining them spans 8 bases. TCRbeta CDR3 regions were amplified from genomic DNA by means of the immunoSEQ Assay, a bias-controlled multiplex PCR. The authors' pipeline ran thus. The number of nucleated cells in each sample was estimated by amplification of reference gene primers within the assay. To quantify the absolute abundance of each unique TCRbeta CDR3 rearrangement, sequence reads were collapsed and filtered. For each sample, productive Simpson clonality was calculated as the square root of Simpson's diversity index across productive rearrangements. TCRdb mirrors the immuneACCESS table, restricted to in-frame sequences. Some clones are absent from its copies; in checked studies, under half trace to an unresolved V gene, and the reason for the others is unknown. The V and J calls and the clone size are those of that table, but D and trimming were determined from the DNA. The sample includes a few hundred thousand clones, with roughly 88% observed a single time. Of the sample, approximately 6% falls within the top ten clones.

One collaborating source in Seattle enrolled patients during active infection and followed them longitudinally through the course of disease. Whole blood was collected in K2EDTA tubes by collaborating institutions according to the institutions' own protocols. For TCRbeta analysis, collaborator samples were shipped as frozen whole blood, as isolated PBMCs, or as DNA extracted from either sample type. Sequenced material: peripheral blood. The receptor was isolated from a woman in her twenties or thirties with COVID-19, enrolled during active disease. The chain joins TRBV6-5 to TRBJ2-7, with an unclear D gene assignment. Here the CDR3 is given as CASRGSTYEQYF. The DNA reads TGTGCCAGCAGGGGCAGCACCTACGAGCAGTACTTC.